These T cell receptor beta chains were read from a single sample in a study of cytomegalovirus exposure and HLA in healthy donors. The method was immunoSEQ multiplex PCR; TCRdb's version includes in-frame clones alone and lacks a portion of them. This sample has around 110,000 clones, with about 76% found just once. The sequencing sample was made of PBMCs. The receptors come from a man aged 25 to 45 in good health and CMV-seropositive. CDR3s include the opening cysteine and the closing phenylalanine or tryptophan. The D gene is left open where the match is weak. Part of the rows lack a size; the others show once, few, many or a class for expanded clones.

CDR3 length: 15; J gene: TRBJ1-6; V gene: TRBV18; clone size: NA; D gene: TRBD1; CDR3 DNA: TGTGCCAGCTCACCCCTTCAGGGGGTCAATTCACCCCTCCACTTT; CDR3 protein: CASSPLQGVNSPLHF
CDR3 length: 15; J gene: TRBJ2-5; V gene: TRBV7-9; clone size: NA; D gene: NA; CDR3 DNA: TGTGCCAGCAGCCCGACCCCCAGGGCGCGAGAGACCCAGTACTTC; CDR3 protein: CASSPTPRARETQYF
CDR3 length: 15; J gene: TRBJ1-2; V gene: TRBV7-9; clone size: NA; D gene: TRBD1; CDR3 DNA: TGTGCCAGCAGCTTAGGAATGGGACAGGGGAATGGCTACACCTTC; CDR3 protein: CASSLGMGQGNGYTF
CDR3 length: 13; J gene: TRBJ2-7; V gene: TRBV6-5; clone size: NA; D gene: NA; CDR3 DNA: TGTGCCAGCAGTAAACGGAGCTCCTACGAGCAGTACTTC; CDR3 protein: CASSKRSSYEQYF
CDR3 length: 17; J gene: TRBJ2-7; V gene: TRBV4-1; clone size: NA; D gene: TRBD1; CDR3 DNA: TGCGCCAGCAGCCAAATCACGGGGACAGGACCCTCCTACGAGCAGTACTTC; CDR3 protein: CASSQITGTGPSYEQYF
CDR3 length: 12; J gene: TRBJ2-7; V gene: TRBV2; clone size: NA; D gene: NA; CDR3 DNA: TGTGCCAGCAGGAGACTTACCTACGAGCAGTACTTC; CDR3 protein: CASRRLTYEQYF
CDR3 length: 14; J gene: TRBJ2-5; V gene: TRBV5-4; clone size: NA; D gene: NA; CDR3 DNA: TGTGCCAGCAGCCAGGCGGATGCCGGGGGGACCCAGTACTTC; CDR3 protein: CASSQADAGGTQYF
CDR3 length: 16; J gene: TRBJ2-6; V gene: TRBV7-2; clone size: NA; D gene: NA; CDR3 DNA: TGTGCCAGCAGCTTAGGGGGCAACTCTGGGGCCAACGTCCTGACTTTC; CDR3 protein: CASSLGGNSGANVLTF
CDR3 length: 14; J gene: TRBJ1-1; V gene: TRBV9; clone size: NA; D gene: TRBD1; CDR3 DNA: TGTGCCAGCAGCGGGACAGGGGGCCACAATGAAGCTTTCTTT; CDR3 protein: CASSGTGGHNEAFF
CDR3 length: 15; J gene: TRBJ2-1; V gene: TRBV5-6; clone size: NA; D gene: NA; CDR3 DNA: TGTGCCAGCAGCTTTGGGCGGGGTCTGGGCAATGAGCAGTTCTTC; CDR3 protein: CASSFGRGLGNEQFF
CDR3 length: 14; J gene: TRBJ1-2; V gene: TRBV30; clone size: once; D gene: TRBD1; CDR3 DNA: TGTGCCTGGAGTAAGGACAGGTCTAACTATGGCTACACCTTC; CDR3 protein: CAWSKDRSNYGYTF
CDR3 length: 15; J gene: TRBJ1-1; V gene: TRBV12-5; clone size: once; D gene: NA; CDR3 DNA: TGTGCTAGTGGCCCTGGGCGGGGGCCGGGCACTGAAGCTTTCTTT; CDR3 protein: CASGPGRGPGTEAFF
CDR3 length: 14; J gene: TRBJ1-5; V gene: TRBV6-1; clone size: once; D gene: NA; CDR3 DNA: TGTGCCAGCAGTTTAGGGGGGGGCAATCAGCCCCAGCATTTT; CDR3 protein: CASSLGGGNQPQHF
CDR3 length: 12; J gene: TRBJ1-1; V gene: TRBV6-6; clone size: few; D gene: NA; CDR3 DNA: TGTGCCAGCAGTTACCAGAACACTGAAGCTTTCTTT; CDR3 protein: CASSYQNTEAFF
CDR3 length: 13; J gene: TRBJ2-7; V gene: TRBV5-1; clone size: NA; D gene: NA; CDR3 DNA: TGCGCCAGCAGCTTGGCGGAGGGTGTGGAGCAGTACTTC; CDR3 protein: CASSLAEGVEQYF
CDR3 length: 13; J gene: TRBJ2-2; V gene: TRBV5-4; clone size: NA; D gene: NA; CDR3 DNA: TGTGCCAGCAGTCCACAGAACACCGGGGAGCTGTTTTTT; CDR3 protein: CASSPQNTGELFF
CDR3 length: 14; J gene: TRBJ2-7; V gene: TRBV6-5; clone size: NA; D gene: NA; CDR3 DNA: TGTGCCAGCAGTTCAAGGACAGCGACCTACGAGCAGTACTTC; CDR3 protein: CASSSRTATYEQYF
CDR3 length: 14; J gene: TRBJ1-1; V gene: TRBV6-5; clone size: once; D gene: TRBD1; CDR3 DNA: TGTGCCAGCATTTTCGGACAGGGTTCTACTGAAGCTTTCTTT; CDR3 protein: CASIFGQGSTEAFF
CDR3 length: 15; J gene: TRBJ2-5; V gene: TRBV6-6; clone size: NA; D gene: TRBD1; CDR3 DNA: TGTGCCAGCAGTTACGGGACAGGGGGATATGAGACCCAGTACTTC; CDR3 protein: CASSYGTGGYETQYF
CDR3 length: 15; J gene: TRBJ1-2; V gene: TRBV19; clone size: NA; D gene: NA; CDR3 DNA: TGTGCCAGTAGTATCCTCCAGGGGACCGACTATGGCTACACCTTC; CDR3 protein: CASSILQGTDYGYTF
CDR3 length: 14; J gene: TRBJ1-1; V gene: TRBV7-8; clone size: NA; D gene: NA; CDR3 DNA: TGTGCCAGCAGCTTAGGATCAGGGTCCACTGAAGCTTTCTTT; CDR3 protein: CASSLGSGSTEAFF
CDR3 length: 13; J gene: TRBJ2-5; V gene: TRBV29-1; clone size: NA; D gene: NA; CDR3 DNA: TGCAGCGTCGTCCCGGGATTCGAAGAGACCCAGTACTTC; CDR3 protein: CSVVPGFEETQYF
CDR3 length: 16; J gene: TRBJ1-4; V gene: TRBV29-1; clone size: NA; D gene: TRBD1; CDR3 DNA: TGCAGCGTTGAAGATCGTACCGGGACAGGGGGGGAAAAACTGTTTTTT; CDR3 protein: CSVEDRTGTGGEKLFF
CDR3 length: 14; J gene: TRBJ2-5; V gene: TRBV5-1; clone size: NA; D gene: NA; CDR3 DNA: TGCGCCAGCGACATGCGGGGAGACCAAGAGACCCAGTACTTC; CDR3 protein: CASDMRGDQETQYF
CDR3 length: 14; J gene: TRBJ2-7; V gene: TRBV7-6; clone size: NA; D gene: NA; CDR3 DNA: TGTGCCAGCAGCCCCACCCCGCGGACACACGAGCAGTACTTC; CDR3 protein: CASSPTPRTHEQYF
CDR3 length: 16; J gene: TRBJ2-3; V gene: TRBV7-3; clone size: NA; D gene: TRBD2; CDR3 DNA: TGTGCCAGCAGCTACGGGACTAGCGGGGGTATGGATACGCAGTATTTT; CDR3 protein: CASSYGTSGGMDTQYF
CDR3 length: 15; J gene: TRBJ1-5; V gene: TRBV2; clone size: NA; D gene: NA; CDR3 DNA: TGTGCCAGCAGTGATGTAGGGGCGGCCAATCAGCCCCAGCATTTT; CDR3 protein: CASSDVGAANQPQHF
CDR3 length: 19; J gene: TRBJ2-3; V gene: TRBV9; clone size: NA; D gene: TRBD2; CDR3 DNA: TGTGCCAGCAGCGACCCCCACGGGACTAGCGGGGGCTTCACAGATACGCAGTATTTT; CDR3 protein: CASSDPHGTSGGFTDTQYF
CDR3 length: 15; J gene: TRBJ2-1; V gene: TRBV9; clone size: few; D gene: TRBD2; CDR3 DNA: TGTGCCAGCAGCGTAGGTGGGACTAGCAGCGGTGAGCAGTTCTTC; CDR3 protein: CASSVGGTSSGEQFF
CDR3 length: 17; J gene: TRBJ1-6; V gene: TRBV6-1; clone size: once; D gene: NA; CDR3 DNA: TGTGCCAGCAGTGATCACCACAGGGCCTCCTATAATTCACCCCTCCACTTT; CDR3 protein: CASSDHHRASYNSPLHF
CDR3 length: 14; J gene: TRBJ2-1; V gene: TRBV19; clone size: NA; D gene: NA; CDR3 DNA: TGTGCCAGTAGTATAGATCGTCAGGGGAATGAGCAGTTCTTC; CDR3 protein: CASSIDRQGNEQFF
CDR3 length: 14; J gene: TRBJ2-5; V gene: TRBV5-1; clone size: NA; D gene: TRBD1; CDR3 DNA: TGCGCCAGCAGCCGGGGGGACAGGGGAGAGACCCAGTACTTC; CDR3 protein: CASSRGDRGETQYF
CDR3 length: 15; J gene: TRBJ1-5; V gene: TRBV6-6; clone size: NA; D gene: TRBD1; CDR3 DNA: TGTGCCAGCAGTCCCCGGGACAGGGACAATCAGCCCCAGCATTTT; CDR3 protein: CASSPRDRDNQPQHF
CDR3 length: 13; J gene: TRBJ1-1; V gene: TRBV6-5; clone size: NA; D gene: NA; CDR3 DNA: TGTGCCAGCTATAATGAGGGGCCGGGGAGGGCTTTCTTT; CDR3 protein: CASYNEGPGRAFF
CDR3 length: 15; J gene: TRBJ2-7; V gene: TRBV5-1; clone size: NA; D gene: TRBD1; CDR3 DNA: TGCGCCAGCAGCCTTGAGGGACAGGGAGCCCACGAGCAGTACTTC; CDR3 protein: CASSLEGQGAHEQYF
CDR3 length: 18; J gene: TRBJ2-7; V gene: TRBV29-1; clone size: once; D gene: NA; CDR3 DNA: TGCAGCGTTGAAGGGTGGGGGGTCGAGGGCGGATCCTCCTACGAGCAGTACTTC; CDR3 protein: CSVEGWGVEGGSSYEQYF
CDR3 length: 17; J gene: TRBJ1-2; V gene: TRBV9; clone size: NA; D gene: TRBD1; CDR3 DNA: TGTGCCAGCAGCGTAGTGGATGGGGACAGAGTTAACTATGGCTACACCTTC; CDR3 protein: CASSVVDGDRVNYGYTF
CDR3 length: 15; J gene: TRBJ2-4; V gene: TRBV2; clone size: NA; D gene: NA; CDR3 DNA: TGTGCCAGCAGTTTCTCACTGGACAGCAAAAACATTCAGTACTTC; CDR3 protein: CASSFSLDSKNIQYF
CDR3 length: 17; J gene: TRBJ2-3; V gene: TRBV9; clone size: NA; D gene: TRBD2; CDR3 DNA: TGTGCCAGCAGCGTAGTAGGTAGCGGGGGGGCCCCAGATACGCAGTATTTT; CDR3 protein: CASSVVGSGGAPDTQYF
CDR3 length: 16; J gene: TRBJ2-3; V gene: TRBV5-4; clone size: NA; D gene: TRBD2; CDR3 DNA: TGTGCCAGCAGTTCGGGACTAGCGGGAGTCACAGATACGCAGTATTTT; CDR3 protein: CASSSGLAGVTDTQYF
CDR3 length: 14; J gene: TRBJ2-1; V gene: TRBV5-1; clone size: few; D gene: TRBD1; CDR3 DNA: TGCGCCAGCAGCCGGGACAGGGGGTACAATGAGCAGTTCTTC; CDR3 protein: CASSRDRGYNEQFF
CDR3 length: 18; J gene: TRBJ2-3; V gene: TRBV27; clone size: NA; D gene: TRBD2; CDR3 DNA: TGTGCCAGCAGTTTCCCCATAGATTTAGCGGGGGGCACAGATACGCAGTATTTT; CDR3 protein: CASSFPIDLAGGTDTQYF
CDR3 length: 12; J gene: TRBJ1-2; V gene: TRBV28; clone size: NA; D gene: NA; CDR3 DNA: TGTGCCAGCACCCGGGACATCTATGGCTACCCCTTC; CDR3 protein: CASTRDIYGYPF
CDR3 length: 14; J gene: TRBJ2-1; V gene: TRBV6-6; clone size: few; D gene: NA; CDR3 DNA: TGTGCCAGCTCCCCGGATCGGGTATCTGGTGAGCAGTTCTTC; CDR3 protein: CASSPDRVSGEQFF
CDR3 length: 16; J gene: TRBJ2-1; V gene: TRBV4-3; clone size: many; D gene: TRBD2; CDR3 DNA: TGCGCCAGCAGCCAAATAGCGGGGGTTGAGAAAAATGAGCAGTTCTTC; CDR3 protein: CASSQIAGVEKNEQFF
CDR3 length: 13; J gene: TRBJ1-2; V gene: TRBV5-1; clone size: NA; D gene: TRBD1; CDR3 DNA: TGCGCCAGCAGCCCGGGGACAGGGGGTGGCTACACCTTC; CDR3 protein: CASSPGTGGGYTF
CDR3 length: 13; J gene: TRBJ2-2; V gene: TRBV5-4; clone size: few; D gene: NA; CDR3 DNA: TGTGCCAGCAGCTGGGACTTCACCGGGGAGCTGTTTTTT; CDR3 protein: CASSWDFTGELFF
CDR3 length: 14; J gene: TRBJ2-4; V gene: TRBV7-2; clone size: NA; D gene: NA; CDR3 DNA: TGTGCCAGCAGCTTAGCGGGAGCGGACAACATTCAGTACTTC; CDR3 protein: CASSLAGADNIQYF
CDR3 length: 14; J gene: TRBJ1-2; V gene: TRBV21-1; clone size: NA; D gene: NA; CDR3 DNA: TGTGCCAGCAGCGACAGGGTAACAGACTATGGCTACACCTTC; CDR3 protein: CASSDRVTDYGYTF
CDR3 length: 14; J gene: TRBJ2-2; V gene: TRBV19; clone size: NA; D gene: TRBD1; CDR3 DNA: TGTGCCAGTAAGCCGACAGGGGAAACCGGGGAGCTGTTTTTT; CDR3 protein: CASKPTGETGELFF
CDR3 length: 14; J gene: TRBJ2-1; V gene: TRBV6-5; clone size: NA; D gene: TRBD1; CDR3 DNA: TGTGCCAGCAGGACGGGACAGGGGATAGATGAGCAGTTCTTC; CDR3 protein: CASRTGQGIDEQFF
CDR3 length: 15; J gene: TRBJ1-6; V gene: TRBV5-1; clone size: NA; D gene: NA; CDR3 DNA: TGCGCCGGCAGCCTCCAGACAGTACAAGATTCACCCCTCCACTTT; CDR3 protein: CAGSLQTVQDSPLHF
CDR3 length: 15; J gene: TRBJ1-3; V gene: TRBV6-1; clone size: NA; D gene: NA; CDR3 DNA: TGTGCCAGCAGTGACGGTCTACAGAGTGGAAACACCATATATTTT; CDR3 protein: CASSDGLQSGNTIYF
CDR3 length: 13; J gene: TRBJ2-3; V gene: TRBV9; clone size: NA; D gene: NA; CDR3 DNA: TGTGCCAGCAGCGTAGTGACAGCAGATACGCAGTATTTT; CDR3 protein: CASSVVTADTQYF
CDR3 length: 14; J gene: TRBJ1-2; V gene: TRBV5-1; clone size: NA; D gene: NA; CDR3 DNA: TGCGCCAGCAATCCCGGACAGTCTAACTATGGCTACACCTTC; CDR3 protein: CASNPGQSNYGYTF
CDR3 length: 16; J gene: TRBJ2-3; V gene: TRBV4-2; clone size: NA; D gene: TRBD2; CDR3 DNA: TGTGCCAGCAGCCAAGATCGTAGCGGGGGGGCACGGACGCAGTATTTT; CDR3 protein: CASSQDRSGGARTQYF
CDR3 length: 13; J gene: TRBJ1-1; V gene: TRBV2; clone size: NA; D gene: TRBD1; CDR3 DNA: TGTGCCAGCACTACAGGGGGGAACACTGAAGCTTTCTTT; CDR3 protein: CASTTGGNTEAFF